This T cell receptor (beta chain) was obtained from a study of T cell changes during pregnancy in multiple sclerosis. The V end lost 1 base, the J end lost 0 bases, and 7 bases lay between the germline ends. The V gene's germline CDR1 is MGHRA and CDR2 YSYEKL. CDR3 length: 15 amino acids. TCRdb's table, derived via immunoSEQ multiplex PCR, lists solely in-frame clones and lacks some. The data show about 89,000 clones, around 94% seen once. The chain joins TRBV4-1 to TRBJ1-5; no definite D call. The sample was peripheral blood, taken in the third trimester of pregnancy. The receptor comes from a female donor with multiple sclerosis, enrolled in a pregnancy study. CDR3 coding DNA: TGCGCCAGCAGCCAAGTGGCAAATAGCAATCAGCCCCAGCATTTT. Protein: CASSQVANSNQPQHF.